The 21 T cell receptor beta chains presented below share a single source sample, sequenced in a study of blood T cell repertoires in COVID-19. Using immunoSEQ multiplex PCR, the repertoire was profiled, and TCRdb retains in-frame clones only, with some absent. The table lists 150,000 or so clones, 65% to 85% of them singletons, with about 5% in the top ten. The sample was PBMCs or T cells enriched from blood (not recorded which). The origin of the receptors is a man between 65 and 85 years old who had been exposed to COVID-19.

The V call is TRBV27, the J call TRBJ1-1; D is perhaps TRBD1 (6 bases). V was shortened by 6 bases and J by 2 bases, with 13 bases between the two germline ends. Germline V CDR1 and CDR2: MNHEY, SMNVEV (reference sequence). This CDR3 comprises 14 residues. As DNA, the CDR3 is TGTGCCAGCAGCACCCGACAGGCCAACACTGAAGCTTTCTTT. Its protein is CASSTRQANTEAFF.

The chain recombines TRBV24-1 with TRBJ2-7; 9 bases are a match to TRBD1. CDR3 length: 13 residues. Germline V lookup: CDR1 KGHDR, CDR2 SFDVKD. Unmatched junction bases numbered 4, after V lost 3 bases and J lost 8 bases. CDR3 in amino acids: CATSDRGQGKQYF. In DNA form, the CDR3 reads TGTGCCACCAGTGATCGGGGACAGGGAAAGCAGTACTTC.

CDR3 sequence reads: CASSHGGTGNTIYF. As DNA, the CDR3 is TGTGCCAGCAGTCACGGGGGTACTGGAAACACCATATATTTT. This chain connects TRBV28 to TRBJ1-3, with a tentative D call TRBD1 (5 bases). The CDR3 totals 14 residues. Per germline, CDR1 MDHEN and CDR2 SYDVKM. Trimming took off 5 bases at V and 2 bases at J, with 10 bases between the two ends.

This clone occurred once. The CDR3 loop is CASSGTVNTGELFF. The CDR3 region has the DNA TGCGCCAGCAGTGGGACAGTAAACACCGGGGAGCTGTTTTTT. This chain uses TRBV5-1 with TRBJ2-2; 7 bases align to TRBD1. V lost 5 bases, J lost 2 bases, and 3 bases stayed unmatched. Germline V gene sequence: CDR1 SGHRS, CDR2 YFSETQ. The CDR3 sequence is 14 residues long.

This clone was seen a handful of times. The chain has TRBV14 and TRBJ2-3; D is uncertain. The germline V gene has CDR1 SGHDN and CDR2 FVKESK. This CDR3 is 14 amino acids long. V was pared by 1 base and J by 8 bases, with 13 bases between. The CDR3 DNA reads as TGTGCCAGCAGCCAAGGCGGTACCCGAGGTACGCAGTATTTT. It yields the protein CASSQGGTRGTQYF.

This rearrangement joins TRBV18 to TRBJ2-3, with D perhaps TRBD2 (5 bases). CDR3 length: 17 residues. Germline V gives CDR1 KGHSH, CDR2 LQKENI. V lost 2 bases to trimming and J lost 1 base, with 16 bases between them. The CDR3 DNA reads TGTGCCAGCTCACCAGTTTCCCGATTGGGAGGCACAGATACGCAGTATTTT. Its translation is CASSPVSRLGGTDTQYF. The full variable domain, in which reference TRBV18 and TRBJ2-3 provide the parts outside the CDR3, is NAGVMQNPRHLVRRRGQEARLRCSPMKGHSHVYWYRQLPEEGLKFMVYLQKENIIDESGMPKERFSAEFPKEGPSILRIQQVVRGDSAAYFCASSPVSRLGGTDTQYFGPGTRLTVL.

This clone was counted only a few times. The CDR3, as DNA: TGTGCCAGCAGCTTTGGTCGGGGACAGGGATGGAATCAGCCCCAGCATTTT. It translates to CASSFGRGQGWNQPQHF. J is TRBJ1-5 and V is TRBV7-9; 9 nucleotides match TRBD1. The CDR3 extends over 17 amino acids. V was clipped by 3 bases and J by 4 bases; unmatched bases: 10. Germline V CDR1 and CDR2: SEHNR, FQNEAQ (reference sequence).

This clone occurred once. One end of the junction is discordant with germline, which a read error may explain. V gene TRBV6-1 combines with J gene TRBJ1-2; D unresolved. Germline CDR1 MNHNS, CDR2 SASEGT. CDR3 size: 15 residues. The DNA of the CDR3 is TGTGCCAGCAGTGAGGGAGGGCTTGTTTTTTATGTCTACACCTTC. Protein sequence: CASSEGGLVFYVYTF.

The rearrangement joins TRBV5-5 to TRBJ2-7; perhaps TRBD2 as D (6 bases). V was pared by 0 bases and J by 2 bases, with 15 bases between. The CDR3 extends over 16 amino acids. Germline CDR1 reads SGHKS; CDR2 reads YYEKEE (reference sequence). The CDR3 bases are TGTGCCAGCAGCTTGGAGGAAGTCAGGGAGGCCTACGAGCAGTACTTC. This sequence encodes CASSLEEVREAYEQYF.

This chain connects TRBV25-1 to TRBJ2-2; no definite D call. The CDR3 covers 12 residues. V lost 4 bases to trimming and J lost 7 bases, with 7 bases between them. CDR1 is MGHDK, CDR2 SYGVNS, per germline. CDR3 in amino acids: CASSVSGGELFF. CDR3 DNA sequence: TGTGCCAGCAGTGTATCGGGCGGGGAGCTGTTTTTT.

In nucleotides, the CDR3 is TGTGCCAGCAGTGCCTCGCGGGGTCTCACAGATACGCAGTATTTT. Translating gives CASSASRGLTDTQYF. The rearrangement links TRBV2 to TRBJ2-3; D is possibly TRBD2 (6 bases). The CDR3 runs 15 residues. The ends were cut back, 4 bases at V and 2 bases at J, with 13 bases in the middle. CDR1 is SNHLY, CDR2 FYNNEI, per germline.

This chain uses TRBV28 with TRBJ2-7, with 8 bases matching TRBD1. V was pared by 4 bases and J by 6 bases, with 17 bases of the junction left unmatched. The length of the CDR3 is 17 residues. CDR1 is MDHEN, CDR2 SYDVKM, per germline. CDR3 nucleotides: TGTGCCAGCAGTTCTAGTTTTTCCGGACAGGGAACGCGCGAGCAGTACTTC. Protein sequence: CASSSSFSGQGTREQYF.

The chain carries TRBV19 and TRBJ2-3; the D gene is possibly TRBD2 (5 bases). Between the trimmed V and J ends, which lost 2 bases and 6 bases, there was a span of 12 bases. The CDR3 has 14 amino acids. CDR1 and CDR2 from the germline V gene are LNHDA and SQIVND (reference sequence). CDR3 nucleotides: TGTGCCAGTAGTATAAATGGGAGATCTGATACGCAGTATTTT. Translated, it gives CASSINGRSDTQYF.

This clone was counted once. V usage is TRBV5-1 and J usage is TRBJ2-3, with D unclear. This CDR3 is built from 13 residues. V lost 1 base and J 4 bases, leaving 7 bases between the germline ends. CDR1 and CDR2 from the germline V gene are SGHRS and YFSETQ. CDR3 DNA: TGCGCCAGCAGCTTGCTCGGTCCAGATACGCAGTATTTT. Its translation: CASSLLGPDTQYF. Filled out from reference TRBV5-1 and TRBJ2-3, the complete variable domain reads KAGVTQTPRYLIKTRGQQVTLSCSPISGHRSVSWYQQTPGQGLQFLFEYFSETQRNKGNFPGRFSGRQFSNSRSEMNVSTLELGDSALYLCASSLLGPDTQYFGPGTRLTVL.

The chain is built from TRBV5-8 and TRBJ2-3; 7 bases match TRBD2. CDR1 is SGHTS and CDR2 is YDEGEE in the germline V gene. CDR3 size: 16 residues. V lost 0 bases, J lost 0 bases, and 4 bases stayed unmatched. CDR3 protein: CASSLAGGTSTDTQYF. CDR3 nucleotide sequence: TGTGCCAGCAGCTTGGCGGGGGGAACTAGCACAGATACGCAGTATTTT.

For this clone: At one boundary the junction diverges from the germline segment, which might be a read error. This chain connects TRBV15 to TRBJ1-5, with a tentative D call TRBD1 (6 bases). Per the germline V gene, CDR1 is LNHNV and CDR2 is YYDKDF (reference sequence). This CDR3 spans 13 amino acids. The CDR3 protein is CATSGDRWQPQHF. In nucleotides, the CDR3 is TGTGCCACCAGCGGAGACAGGTGGCAGCCCCAGCATTTT.

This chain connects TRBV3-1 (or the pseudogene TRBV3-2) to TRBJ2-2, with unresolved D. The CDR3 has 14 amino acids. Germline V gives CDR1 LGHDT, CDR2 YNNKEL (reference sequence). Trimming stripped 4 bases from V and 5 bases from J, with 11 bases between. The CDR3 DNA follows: TGTGCCAGCAGCCCGCCATTGACAACCGGGGAGCTGTTTTTT. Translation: CASSPPLTTGELFF.

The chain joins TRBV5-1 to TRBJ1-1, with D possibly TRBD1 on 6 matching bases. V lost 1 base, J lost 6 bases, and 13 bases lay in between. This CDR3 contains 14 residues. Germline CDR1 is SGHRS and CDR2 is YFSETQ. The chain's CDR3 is CASSLRGGSAEAFF. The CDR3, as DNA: TGCGCCAGCAGCTTGAGGGGGGGCTCCGCTGAAGCTTTCTTT. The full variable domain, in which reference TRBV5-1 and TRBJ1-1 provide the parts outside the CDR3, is KAGVTQTPRYLIKTRGQQVTLSCSPISGHRSVSWYQQTPGQGLQFLFEYFSETQRNKGNFPGRFSGRQFSNSRSEMNVSTLELGDSALYLCASSLRGGSAEAFFGQGTRLTVV.

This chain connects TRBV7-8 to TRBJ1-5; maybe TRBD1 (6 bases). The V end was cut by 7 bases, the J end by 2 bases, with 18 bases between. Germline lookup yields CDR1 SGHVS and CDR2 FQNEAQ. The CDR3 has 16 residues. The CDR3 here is CASTNFTGLRNQPQHF. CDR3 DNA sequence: TGTGCCAGCACCAACTTTACAGGGTTACGCAATCAGCCCCAGCATTTT.

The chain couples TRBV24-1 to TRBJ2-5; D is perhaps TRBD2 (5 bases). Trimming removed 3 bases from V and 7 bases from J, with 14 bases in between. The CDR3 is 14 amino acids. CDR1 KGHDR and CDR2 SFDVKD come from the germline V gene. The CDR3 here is CATSDPDKAGTQYF. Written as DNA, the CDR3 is TGTGCCACCAGTGATCCCGACAAGGCGGGGACCCAGTACTTC.

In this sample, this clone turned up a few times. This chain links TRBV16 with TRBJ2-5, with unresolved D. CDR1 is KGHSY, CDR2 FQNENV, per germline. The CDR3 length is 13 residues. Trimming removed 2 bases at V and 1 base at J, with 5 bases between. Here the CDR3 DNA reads TGTGCCAGCAGCCAACGGAGCCAAGAGACCCAGTACTTC. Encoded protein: CASSQRSQETQYF.